This is a list of T cell receptor beta chains from one sample in a study of cytomegalovirus exposure and HLA in healthy donors. Clones were read by immunoSEQ multiplex PCR, and TCRdb kept only the in-frame ones, dropping some. Seen in this sample are 75,000 to 95,000 clones; the ten most common clones hold roughly 6%. Sequencing was done on a sample of PBMCs. These receptors originate from a girl under 18 in good health and CMV-seropositive. Both conserved end residues are part of each CDR3. A D gene is named only where the DNA matches it firmly.

CDR3aa	CDR3nt	d_gene	v_gene	j_gene
CASSPGGANEQFF	TGTGCCAGCAGTCCCGGGGGGGCCAATGAGCAGTTCTTC	TRBD2	TRBV7-9	TRBJ2-1
CASSAVTGNSPLHF	TGTGCCAGCAGCGCCGTAACGGGAAATTCACCCCTACACTTT	.	TRBV9	TRBJ1-6
CASSLESRTGNTIYF	TGTGCCAGCAGCTTGGAGAGCAGAACTGGAAACACCATATATTTT	.	TRBV7-6	TRBJ1-3
CASSEWWTGPDARSGNTIYF	TGTGCCAGCAGTGAATGGTGGACAGGGCCAGACGCTCGCTCTGGAAACACCATATATTTT	TRBD1	TRBV2	TRBJ1-3
CASSSGTGLSGANVLTF	TGTGCCAGCAGCTCCGGGACAGGACTATCTGGGGCCAACGTCCTGACTTTC	TRBD1	TRBV4-2	TRBJ2-6
CASSYNAASSGQPQHF	TGTGCCAGCAGTTACAACGCCGCTTCATCCGGGCAGCCCCAGCATTTT	.	TRBV6-5	TRBJ1-5
CASSARQGDRTDTQYF	TGTGCCAGCAGTGCCAGACAGGGAGATCGTACAGATACGCAGTATTTT	TRBD1	TRBV25-1	TRBJ2-3
CASSSLLGGNYNEQFF	TGTGCCAGCAGCTCCCTCCTGGGGGGAAACTACAATGAGCAGTTCTTC	.	TRBV7-2	TRBJ2-1
CASRFPRTGDEQYF	TGTGCAAGTCGCTTCCCCCGGACAGGGGACGAGCAGTACTTC	.	TRBV12-2	TRBJ2-7
CASFPDRMNTEAFF	TGTGCCAGTTTTCCTGATAGAATGAACACTGAAGCTTTCTTT	.	TRBV19	TRBJ1-1
CASSFGGGGLFEKLFF	TGTGCCAGCAGCTTCGGCGGCGGGGGGTTGTTTGAAAAACTGTTTTTT	.	TRBV5-8	TRBJ1-4
CASSLLSGGGDEKLFF	TGTGCCAGCAGCCTTTTAAGTGGCGGGGGAGATGAAAAACTGTTTTTT	.	TRBV7-9	TRBJ1-4
CASSYGTGIRGYTF	TGTGCCAGCAGTTACGGGACAGGAATTCGGGGCTACACCTTC	TRBD1	TRBV6-5	TRBJ1-2
CARSLAGGTGNTIYF	TGTGCCAGAAGCTTGGCAGGGGGAACTGGAAACACCATATATTTT	TRBD1	TRBV5-3	TRBJ1-3
CSANRDRASYNEQFF	TGCAGCGCTAACAGGGACAGGGCCTCCTACAATGAGCAGTTCTTC	TRBD1	TRBV29-1	TRBJ2-1